The 25 T cell receptor beta chains in this list originate from one sample, sequenced in a study of human T cells and chemical hapten exposure. Indicated time point: patch test 3, about 24 weeks after DPC sensitization. The treatment denotes: therapeutic diphenylcyclopropenone sensitization with weekly scalp DPC. TCRdb reanalysed the RACE reads using MiXCR and keeps one entry per CDR3 protein. The repertoire consists of about 190,000 distinct CDR3 sequences, with around 25% occurring once and the leading ten covering 2% to 2.5%. The input for sequencing was whole blood, taken in connection with sensitization to the hapten diphenylcyclopropenone (DPC). All receptors come from a woman in her 40s with alopecia areata. Some clones in this sample may be carry-over from other donors' samples.

This clonotype has more than one count but fewer than ten. The chain couples TRBV4-1 to TRBJ1-3, with no clear D. The CDR3 consists of 12 residues. V was cut by 4 bases and J by 7 bases, with 8 bases left in between. CDR1 and CDR2 (germline): MGHRA, YSYEKL. The CDR3 here is CASSPGTNTIYF. The CDR3, as DNA: TGCGCCAGCAGCCCCGGAACGAACACCATATATTTT.

This clonotype was found a few times. The chain uses TRBV10-3 and TRBJ2-7; 14 bases match TRBD2. V lost 11 bases and J lost 2; bases outside the gene matches: 14. Per germline, CDR1 ENHRY and CDR2 SYGVKD. The CDR3 runs 17 residues. The CDR3 reads CAVTPGLAGVGAYEQYF. CDR3 DNA sequence: TGTGCCGTAACGCCGGGACTAGCGGGAGTAGGGGCCTACGAGCAGTACTTC.

This clonotype was detected ten times or more. This chain links TRBV7-9 with TRBJ2-1; 13 nucleotides line up with TRBD2. Germline V gene data show CDR1 as SEHNR and CDR2 as FQNEAQ (reference sequence). The CDR3 length is 15 residues. The junction had 2 bases not matched to a gene; V was cut back by 1 base and J by 8 bases. The CDR3 region has the DNA TGTGCCAGCAGCTTAGGCGGACTAGCGGGAGATGAGCAGTTCTTC. Protein sequence: CASSLGGLAGDEQFF. Filled out from reference TRBV7-9 and TRBJ2-1, the complete variable domain reads DTGVSQNPRHKITKRGQNVTFRCDPISEHNRLYWYRQTLGQGPEFLTYFQNEAQLEKSRLLSDRFSAERPKGSFSTLEIQRTEQGDSAMYLCASSLGGLAGDEQFFGPGTRLTVL.

CDR3 loop: CASSYRPHLTDTQYF. For the CDR3, the DNA is TGTGCCAGCAGTTACCGTCCCCACCTCACAGATACGCAGTATTTT. The chain is built from TRBV6-5 and TRBJ2-3, with no clear D. The CDR3 sequence is 15 residues long. V shed 2 bases and J shed 2 bases, with 11 bases lying between them. Per germline, CDR1 MNHEY and CDR2 SVGAGI.

The sample holds a few counts of this clonotype. The V and J genes are TRBV12-3 or TRBV12-4 and TRBJ2-7; the D gene is possibly TRBD1 (7 bases). The CDR3 runs to 12 residues. V dropped 6 bases and J dropped 7 bases, with 13 bases sitting between them. The CDR3 region is CASSPGGREQYF. In DNA form, the CDR3 reads TGTGCCAGCAGCCCAGGGGGGCGGGAGCAGTACTTC.

The sample holds many counts of this clonotype. The V call is TRBV7-2, the J call TRBJ2-5, with 14 bases that match TRBD2. The germline V gene encodes CDR1 SGHTA and CDR2 FQGNSA. The CDR3 contains 16 residues. V gave up 4 bases and J gave up 2 bases; unmatched junction bases: 3. Here the CDR3 DNA reads TGTGCCAGCAGCTCACGACTAGCGGGAGGGCAAGAGACCCAGTACTTC. Translating it yields CASSSRLAGGQETQYF. Complete variable domain (other parts from reference TRBV7-2 and TRBJ2-5): GAGVSQSPSNKVTEKGKDVELRCDPISGHTALYWYRQSLGQGLEFLIYFQGNSAPDKSGLPSDRFSAERTGGSVSTLTIQRTQQEDSAVYLCASSSRLAGGQETQYFGPGTRLLVL.

The chain recombines TRBV5-1 with TRBJ2-7; D is undetermined. In germline, CDR1 is SGHRS, CDR2 YFSETQ. Trimming removed 0 bases from V and 3 bases from J, with 7 bases in between. This CDR3 has 13 amino acids. The CDR3 sequence: CASSLGVLYEQYF. CDR3 nucleotide sequence: TGCGCCAGCAGCTTGGGGGTTCTCTACGAGCAGTACTTC.

This clonotype has more than one count but fewer than ten. The CDR3 is CAIKAGGSADTQYF. CDR3 nucleotide sequence: TGTGCCATCAAGGCCGGAGGGAGCGCAGATACGCAGTATTTT. This chain uses TRBV10-3 with TRBJ2-3, with D tentatively TRBD2 (6 bases). Deletions cut 7 bases from V and 4 bases from J, with 15 bases between. Germline-derived CDR1 and CDR2 are ENHRY and SYGVKD. This CDR3 has 14 residues.

The J gene is TRBJ2-1, the V gene TRBV29-1, with 8 bases aligning to TRBD2. CDR1 and CDR2 (germline): SQVTM, ANQGSEA. This CDR3 comprises 14 residues. The V segment lost 4 bases and the J segment 7 bases; nucleotides outside the gene matches: 9. The chain's CDR3 is CSVAGRADLNEQFF. In DNA form, the CDR3 reads TGCAGCGTTGCCGGGAGGGCCGATTTGAATGAGCAGTTCTTC.

The chain joins TRBV4-3 to TRBJ1-5; D is ambiguous. Looked up from germline, CDR1 is LGHNA and CDR2 is YSLEER. The CDR3 covers 13 residues. V was clipped by 1 base and J by 6 bases, with 7 bases between them. The CDR3 region is CASSQGRGQPQHF. As DNA, the CDR3 is TGCGCCAGCAGCCAAGGGCGTGGTCAGCCCCAGCATTTT.

The gene calls are TRBV18 and TRBJ1-1, with 7 bases matching TRBD1. This CDR3 is built from 14 residues. The germline V gene has CDR1 KGHSH and CDR2 LQKENI. J lost 5 bases, V lost 4 bases, and 7 bases had no gene match. CDR3 nucleotide sequence: TGTGCCAGCTCACAAGACAGGGTGAGGACTGAAGCTTTCTTT. This codes for CASSQDRVRTEAFF.

This clonotype was found a few times. This chain joins TRBV7-9 and TRBJ2-1; D ambiguous. V lost 3 bases, J lost 4 bases, and 7 bases lay in between. The CDR3 is made up of 13 amino acids. CDR1 is SEHNR, CDR2 FQNEAQ, per germline (reference sequence). For the CDR3, the DNA is TGTGCCAGCAGCTTCGAAGCGTACAATGAGCAGTTCTTC. Its protein is CASSFEAYNEQFF.

The chain links TRBV15 to TRBJ2-1; TRBD1 aligns across 9 bases. Germline values: CDR1 LNHNV, CDR2 YYDKDF (reference sequence). The CDR3 sequence is 15 residues long. The V gene end was trimmed by 0 bases and the J gene end by 4 bases; junction bases not matched to a gene: 1. In DNA form, the CDR3 reads TGTGCCACCAGCAGAGATGGACAGGGGTACAATGAGCAGTTCTTC. This sequence encodes CATSRDGQGYNEQFF.

The chain employs TRBV7-2 and TRBJ2-1; 11 positions agree with TRBD2. This CDR3 spans 18 amino acids. Germline trimming cut 2 bases from V and 2 bases from J; bases unmatched to any gene: 8. In germline, CDR1 is SGHTA, CDR2 FQGNSA. CDR3 in amino acids: CASSLLGGLAVPYNEQFF. DNA for the CDR3: TGTGCCAGCAGCTTATTAGGGGGACTAGCGGTCCCCTACAATGAGCAGTTCTTC.

The chain links TRBV29-1 to TRBJ1-4; D unclear. Trimming took off 4 bases at V and 7 bases at J, with 13 bases between the two ends. The CDR3 consists of 13 residues. The germline gives CDR1 SQVTM, CDR2 ANQGSEA. The CDR3 loop reads CSVAVQEGEKLFF. The CDR3 DNA is TGCAGCGTTGCCGTTCAGGAGGGTGAAAAACTGTTTTTT.

This clonotype was detected only once. This chain joins TRBV2 and TRBJ1-2; D is perhaps TRBD1 (6 bases). CDR3 size: 13 residues. Trimming shortened V by 2 bases and J by 5 bases, and 9 bases separated the two germline ends. CDR1 is SNHLY, CDR2 FYNNEI, per germline. CDR3 bases: TGTGCCAGCAGTGAAATCACAGGGTATGGCTACACCTTC. Its protein product is CASSEITGYGYTF.

This clonotype has just a few counts. V is TRBV27 and J is TRBJ2-1, with 10 positions matching TRBD2. The CDR3 runs to 16 residues. The V and J ends lost 2 bases and 8 bases, in that order; junction bases with no gene match: 9. Germline-derived CDR1 and CDR2 are MNHEY and SMNVEV (reference sequence). As DNA, the CDR3 is TGTGCCAGCAGTTTAGGAAGCGGGAGGGCCGGAGATGAGCAGTTCTTC. It is translated as CASSLGSGRAGDEQFF.

This clonotype was counted only a few times. V gene TRBV10-3 combines with J gene TRBJ2-2, with 14 bases aligning to TRBD2. The germline CDR1 and CDR2 sequences are ENHRY and SYGVKD. The CDR3 has 17 amino acids. The V segment lost 5 bases and the J segment 5 bases; nucleotides outside the gene matches: 7. Here the CDR3 DNA reads TGTGCCATCAGTCCAAGGACTAGCGGGAGGTATACCGGGGAGCTGTTTTTT. Its translation: CAISPRTSGRYTGELFF.

This clonotype was picked up a small number of times. The genes are TRBV29-1 and TRBJ2-7, with TRBD2 as a possible D gene (5 bases). Germline CDR1 is SQVTM and CDR2 is ANQGSEA. This CDR3 comprises 12 residues. V was shortened by 4 bases and J by 4 bases, with 11 bases between the two germline ends. The CDR3 here is CSVAGRGYEQYF. CDR3 nucleotides: TGCAGCGTTGCGGGGAGAGGATACGAGCAGTACTTC.

This clonotype came up a few times. The V and J genes are TRBV7-8 and TRBJ1-1; 7 positions match TRBD1. Germline CDR1 and CDR2: SGHVS and FQNEAQ. Losses at the gene ends were 5 bases for V and 10 bases for J; bases not matched to a gene: 13. The CDR3 runs to 14 residues. DNA for the CDR3: TGTGCCAGCAGCCTGCCGACAGGGCCAAGTAGAGCTTTCTTT. As protein: CASSLPTGPSRAFF.

The chain uses TRBV28 and TRBJ2-2; tentatively, D is TRBD1 or TRBD2 (6 bases each). Germline-derived CDR1 and CDR2 are MDHEN and SYDVKM. This CDR3 is 16 amino acids long. V dropped 7 bases and J dropped 3 bases, with 18 bases sitting between them. Written as DNA, the CDR3 is TGTGCCAGCACTCCCCTCGGGGGCGAAGACACCGGGGAGCTGTTTTTT. Protein: CASTPLGGEDTGELFF.

CDR3 nucleotides: TGTGCCAGCAGTTGGAGGGGCCCCATTAGCACAGATACGCAGTATTTT. As protein: CASSWRGPISTDTQYF. V gene TRBV27 combines with J gene TRBJ2-3; D is perhaps TRBD2 (6 bases). The germline gives CDR1 MNHEY, CDR2 SMNVEV (reference sequence). V lost 4 bases and J 0 bases, leaving 14 bases between the germline ends. This CDR3 is 16 amino acids long.

This clonotype was counted between two and nine times. V is TRBV6-2 or TRBV6-3 and J is TRBJ2-7; 10 bases align to TRBD2. The germline gives CDR1 MNHEY, CDR2 SVGEGT. With V trimmed by 7 bases and J by 7 bases, 16 bases remained unmatched. This CDR3 is built from 16 residues. This CDR3 is CASNKARLAGVYEQYF. The CDR3 region has the DNA TGTGCCAGCAACAAAGCACGGCTAGCGGGAGTCTATGAGCAGTACTTC.

This clonotype showed up just a few times. The chain combines TRBV27 with TRBJ1-2; TRBD1 aligns across 8 bases. The CDR3 covers 13 residues. V shed 8 bases and J 5 bases; nucleotides not matched to a gene: 7. The germline CDR1 and CDR2 sequences are MNHEY and SMNVEV (reference sequence). CDR3 in amino acids: CASRSQGAYGYTF. The CDR3 nucleotides are TGTGCCAGCCGTTCCCAGGGGGCTTATGGCTACACCTTC.

The chain carries TRBV12-3 or TRBV12-4 and TRBJ2-7; 7 bases are shared with TRBD1. The length of the CDR3 is 14 residues. The V gene end was trimmed by 3 bases and the J gene end by 6 bases; junction bases not matched to a gene: 8. The DNA for the CDR3 is TGTGCCAGCAGTTTCGGACAGGTTGGAGGCGAGCAGTACTTC. Translated, it gives CASSFGQVGGEQYF.